This TCR beta chain was recovered during a study of blood T cell repertoires in COVID-19. Study at large: Material from acute and convalescent COVID-19 was sourced from the United States, Italy and Spain. Sources were T cells, B-cell-depleted T cells, or PBMCs; the material itself was cDNA or gDNA.

Assignment of participants to cohorts was predicated upon participant-reported clinical history. In the original analysis: Quantification of nucleated cells was approximated via reference gene primer amplification. Clones were read by immunoSEQ multiplex PCR, and TCRdb kept only the in-frame ones, dropping some. The DNA was the basis for D and trimming; V, J and clone size are from that table. The sample has about 310,000 clones, roughly 89% seen once; the top ten hold around 4.5%. Germline V CDR1 and CDR2: MNHEY, SMNVEV (reference sequence). Trimming took 4 bases from V and 7 from J, leaving 8 bases between them. The CDR3 is 11 residues long.

The sequence derives from a young woman with acute COVID-19. The chain has TRBV27 and TRBJ2-7; D remains ambiguous. The sample taken for sequencing was PBMCs or T cells enriched from blood (not recorded which). CDR3 in DNA: TGTGCCAGCAGTTCGACTGGGGAGCAGTACTTC. Amino acids: CASSSTGEQYF.